Listed here are 11 T cell receptor beta chains from one sample, sequenced in a study of T cell responses to AZD1222 COVID-19 vaccine. Sequenced by immunoSEQ multiplex PCR; TCRdb stores in-frame clones only, minus some. The repertoire holds more than 150,000 clones, with more than 80% as singletons. This specimen was peripheral blood, taken on day 0 of AZD1222 vaccination. The origin of the receptors is an adult in good health.

The V and J genes are TRBV25-1 and TRBJ1-6; possibly TRBD1 for D (5 bases). V lost 6 bases, J lost 2 bases, and 11 bases lay in between. This CDR3 is 15 amino acids long. CDR1 is MGHDK and CDR2 is SYGVNS in the germline V gene. In DNA form, the CDR3 reads TGTGCCAGCAGCACAACGGACACCTATAATTCACCCCTCCACTTT. As protein: CASSTTDTYNSPLHF. The complete variable domain, with remaining parts taken from reference TRBV25-1 and TRBJ1-6, reads EADIYQTPRYLVIGTGKKITLECSQTMGHDKMYWYQQDPGMELHLIHYSYGVNSTEKGDLSSESTVSRIRTEHFPLTLESARPSHTSQYLCASSTTDTYNSPLHFGNGTRLTVT.

V and J are TRBV19 and TRBJ1-2; 9 bases are a match to TRBD1. Germline V gene data show CDR1 as LNHDA and CDR2 as SQIVND (reference sequence). This CDR3 has 15 residues. The V gene end was trimmed by 6 bases and the J gene end by 1 base; junction bases not matched to a gene: 6. The CDR3 is CASSTQGADNYGYTF. In nucleotides, the CDR3 is TGTGCCAGTAGCACACAGGGGGCTGATAACTATGGCTACACCTTC.

This chain joins TRBV7-6 and TRBJ2-7; D is unresolved. The CDR3 consists of 13 residues. Trimming pared 1 base from V and 2 bases from J, leaving 6 bases between. Per the germline V gene, CDR1 is SGHVS and CDR2 is FNYEAQ. The CDR3 protein is CASSLEAPYEQYF. CDR3 sequence (DNA): TGTGCCAGCAGCTTAGAAGCCCCCTACGAGCAGTACTTC.

This clone was found once. The gene calls are TRBV4-2 and TRBJ1-5; TRBD1 matches 8 bases. The CDR3 sequence is 17 residues long. The V segment lost 1 base and the J segment 6 bases; nucleotides outside the gene matches: 11. The germline gives CDR1 LGHNA, CDR2 YNFKEQ. The CDR3 DNA is TGTGCCAGCAGCCAAGGGGAAGGACAGGGCGGCGTTCAGCCCCAGCATTTT. It codes for CASSQGEGQGGVQPQHF.

The chain links TRBV20-1 to TRBJ2-7; weak D call: TRBD2 (6 bases). Trimming took 3 bases from V and 1 from J, leaving 16 bases between them. Germline V gives CDR1 DFQATT, CDR2 SNEGSKA (reference sequence). The CDR3 runs 15 residues. The CDR3 reads CSASLAAGLSYEQYF. The CDR3 nucleotides read TGCAGTGCTAGTTTAGCGGCTGGCCTATCCTACGAGCAGTACTTC.

The V call is TRBV27, the J call TRBJ2-7; 8 positions match TRBD2. CDR3 length: 14 residues. Germline CDR1 is MNHEY and CDR2 is SMNVEV (reference sequence). J lost 2 bases, V lost 4 bases, and 4 bases had no gene match. CDR3 DNA sequence: TGTGCCAGCAGTTCCTTAGCGGGGCCCTACGAGCAGTACTTC. This translates into CASSSLAGPYEQYF.

A single count supports this clone. This chain connects TRBV5-1 to TRBJ2-5, with 7 bases lining up with TRBD1. The junction had 6 bases not matched to a gene; V was cut back by 0 bases and J by 1 base. The length of the CDR3 is 16 residues. Per germline, CDR1 SGHRS and CDR2 YFSETQ. The CDR3 region has the DNA TGCGCCAGCAGCTTGGGGGACAGAGGGGCCCAAGAGACCCAGTACTTC. This codes for CASSLGDRGAQETQYF.

The V call is TRBV5-1, the J call TRBJ1-2; TRBD1 matches at 8 bases. CDR3 size: 14 residues. The V gene end was trimmed by 0 bases and the J gene end by 7 bases; junction bases not matched to a gene: 5. CDR1 is SGHRS, CDR2 YFSETQ, per germline. As DNA, the CDR3 is TGCGCCAGCAGCTTGGAGGCAGGGGGCGGTGGCTACACCTTC. Protein: CASSLEAGGGGYTF. The full variable domain, with the rest looked up from reference TRBV5-1 and TRBJ1-2, is KAGVTQTPRYLIKTRGQQVTLSCSPISGHRSVSWYQQTPGQGLQFLFEYFSETQRNKGNFPGRFSGRQFSNSRSEMNVSTLELGDSALYLCASSLEAGGGGYTFGSGTRLTVV.

The CDR3 spells CASSIHRGTTNEKLFF. The DNA for the CDR3 is TGTGCCAGCAGCATCCACAGGGGGACGACTAATGAAAAACTGTTTTTT. This chain connects TRBV7-2 to TRBJ1-4; 8 positions match TRBD1. The CDR3 consists of 16 residues. J gave up 2 bases and V 5 bases, and 7 bases lay outside the gene matches. Germline V gene data show CDR1 as SGHTA and CDR2 as FQGNSA.

CDR3: CASSQAQGLTLHF. The CDR3 region has the DNA TGCGCCAGCAGCCAAGCACAGGGTTTAACCCTCCACTTT. The genes are TRBV4-3 and TRBJ1-6; TRBD1 is a possible D gene (6 bases). Germline V CDR1 and CDR2: LGHNA, YSLEER. The CDR3 spans 13 residues. Trimming removed 1 base from V and 14 bases from J, with 12 bases in between.

The chain employs TRBV6-5 and TRBJ1-2; D not certain. CDR1 and CDR2 from the germline V gene are MNHEY and SVGAGI. There are 14 residues in the CDR3. V was trimmed by 6 bases and J by 3 bases, leaving 14 bases between them. CDR3: CASSPAVEYYGYTF. Written as DNA, the CDR3 is TGTGCCAGCAGCCCCGCGGTGGAATACTATGGCTACACCTTC.